The 10 T cell receptor beta chains below were found in one sample sequenced in a study of response to subunit inactivated influenza vaccine. Using its own MiXCR run on the RT-PCR reads, TCRdb lists one record per CDR3 protein. The table has 150,000 or so distinct CDR3 sequences, 9.5% to 13% seen once. The sequencing here drew on non-naive T cells sorted from PBMCs, taken 40 to 50 days after vaccination. The receptor source for this set is a man between 45 and 60 years old who received an inactivated influenza vaccine.

This clonotype has at least ten counts. The chain couples TRBV7-2 to TRBJ2-7, with D unclear. V lost 2 bases, J lost 3 bases, and 8 bases lay in between. CDR1 SGHTA and CDR2 FQGNSA come from the germline V gene. This CDR3 is 13 amino acids long. CDR3 DNA: TGTGCCAGCAGCTTATTGCGAAGCTACGAGCAGTACTTC. Amino acids: CASSLLRSYEQYF.

V and J are TRBV11-2 and TRBJ1-2, with D maybe TRBD1 (6 bases). CDR3 length: 12 residues. CDR1 is SGHAT, CDR2 FQNNGV, per germline. Trimming removed 3 bases from V and 7 bases from J, with 9 bases in between. The DNA of the CDR3 is TGTGCCAGCAGCTTTCAGGGGTCTGGCTACACCTTC. This translates into CASSFQGSGYTF.

In this sample, this clonotype turned up many times. V and J are TRBV5-1 and TRBJ2-1, with D tentatively TRBD1 (6 bases). Germline V gene lookup returns CDR1 SGHRS and CDR2 YFSETQ. Trimming shortened V by 5 bases and J by 5 bases, and 20 bases separated the two germline ends. The CDR3 loop spans 16 amino acids. CDR3 sequence reads: CASRSPSGQINNEQFF. As DNA, the CDR3 is TGCGCCAGCAGGTCCCCGTCTGGACAGATAAACAATGAGCAGTTCTTC.

The chain recombines TRBV12-3 or TRBV12-4 with TRBJ1-5, with no clear D. Trimming took 9 bases from V and 0 from J, leaving 15 bases between them. CDR3 length equals 15 residues. DNA for the CDR3: TGTGCCAGTTTGGGCCAGATTTATAGCAATCAGCCCCAGCATTTT. This sequence encodes CASLGQIYSNQPQHF.

The rearrangement uses TRBV28 and TRBJ2-7; TRBD2 matches 11 bases. The CDR3 is made up of 16 amino acids. Per the germline V gene, CDR1 is MDHEN and CDR2 is SYDVKM. J lost 1 base, V lost 5 bases, and 7 bases had no gene match. CDR3: CASSPLGLAESYEQYF. CDR3 DNA: TGTGCCAGCAGTCCGCTGGGACTAGCGGAATCCTACGAGCAGTACTTC.

There are many counts of this clonotype. V is TRBV20-1 and J is TRBJ2-7; 11 nucleotides agree with TRBD2. Trimming cost V 6 bases and J 2 bases; bases outside gene matches: 9. CDR3 size: 15 residues. The germline V gene encodes CDR1 DFQATT and CDR2 SNEGSKA (reference sequence). Here the CDR3 DNA reads TGCAGTGCCAGGGTTCTAGCGGGAGGAACCTACGAGCAGTACTTC. This sequence encodes CSARVLAGGTYEQYF.

This clonotype was observed a few times. The chain joins TRBV6-1 to TRBJ1-5, with 7 positions matching TRBD1. J was trimmed by 3 bases and V by 4 bases; bases with no gene match: 6. The CDR3 contains 15 residues. Germline CDR1 MNHNS, CDR2 SASEGT. The chain's CDR3 is CASSASGQNNQPQHF. The CDR3 region has the DNA TGTGCCAGCAGTGCGTCGGGACAGAACAATCAGCCCCAGCATTTT.

This clonotype was found a few times. V usage is TRBV20-1 and J usage is TRBJ2-5; TRBD2 might be the D (5 bases). Trimming removed 5 bases from V and 5 bases from J, with 15 bases in between. There are 13 residues in the CDR3. The V gene's germline CDR1 is DFQATT and CDR2 SNEGSKA (reference sequence). The CDR3 loop is CSASLEAGETQYF. Written as DNA, the CDR3 is TGCAGTGCTTCGCTGGAGGCTGGCGAGACCCAGTACTTC.

This clonotype occurred a few times. The chain links TRBV28 to TRBJ1-1; tentatively, D is TRBD1 (6 bases). Germline V gene lookup returns CDR1 MDHEN and CDR2 SYDVKM. V was clipped by 4 bases and J by 4 bases, with 16 bases between them. The CDR3 has 15 amino acids. CDR3: CASSSTGSGVTEAFF. The CDR3 DNA sequence: TGTGCCAGCAGTTCCACAGGGAGCGGTGTCACTGAAGCTTTCTTT.

On this clonotype: A single base separates this from a much larger clone, so it may be a read error. The rearrangement joins TRBV18 to TRBJ2-1, with TRBD2 matching over 13 bases. Germline V CDR1 and CDR2: KGHSH, LQKENI. The CDR3 is 15 amino acids. The CDR3 sequence is CASSPGLAGRDEHFF. CDR3 DNA: TGTGCCAGCTCACCGGGACTAGCGGGGAGGGATGAGCACTTCTTC.